This section outlines one T cell receptor beta chain sequence together with its context. Primers: 60 Vbeta forward and 13 Jbeta reverse. Assay used: immunoSEQ multiplex PCR; TCRdb lists only in-frame clones, some missing. Its clone listing holds about 160,000 clones. This sample stems from a study of cytomegalovirus exposure and HLA in healthy donors. This TCR was recovered from a man under 40 in good health and CMV-seronegative. Input material: PBMCs.

The DNA of the CDR3 is TGTGCCAGCAGCTTATTAGTAGACGGGACGCAGTATTTT. Protein sequence: CASSLLVDGTQYF. The V gene is TRBV11-2, the J gene TRBJ2-3, with D unclear. V lost 2 bases and J lost 9, with 12 bases in between. Germline V CDR1 and CDR2: SGHAT, FQNNGV. This CDR3 is built from 13 residues. Full variable domain (missing parts from reference TRBV11-2 and TRBJ2-3): EAGVAQSPRYKIIEKRQSVAFWCNPISGHATLYWYQQILGQGPKLLIQFQNNGVVDDSQLPKDRFSAERLKGVDSTLKIQPAKLEDSAVYLCASSLLVDGTQYFGPGTRLTVL.